Listed here is a single T cell receptor (beta chain). This sample stems from a study of blood T cell repertoires in COVID-19. Looked up from germline, CDR1 is KGHDR and CDR2 is SFDVKD. V was shortened by 3 bases and J by 3 bases, with 11 bases between the two germline ends. This CDR3 comprises 15 residues. This table comes from immunoSEQ multiplex PCR, and its TCRdb copy is limited to in-frame clones, with some not included. Among 60,000 to 85,000 clones listed, under 95% were seen once. The receptor's source is a man between 45 and 60 years old with acute or convalescent COVID-19. Material: peripheral blood. This chain joins TRBV24-1 and TRBJ1-5; weak D call: TRBD1 (5 bases). The DNA of the CDR3 is TGTGCCACCAGTGATGGGCAGGGTATCAATCAGCCCCAGCATTTT. As protein: CATSDGQGINQPQHF.